These 15 T cell receptor beta chains originate from one sample sequenced in a study of PD-1 blockade in classical Hodgkin lymphoma. All patients experienced relapse after autologous stem cell transplantation, and brentuximab vedotin exposure was variable. Only in-frame clones appear in the TCRdb table, and some are missing; sequencing was by immunoSEQ multiplex PCR. The sample shows tens of thousands of clones, 85% to 90% of them seen only once. The sequencing used peripheral blood mononuclear cells (PBMCs), collected at baseline. The receptors stem from a human donor with classical Hodgkin lymphoma.

The rearrangement uses TRBV27 and TRBJ1-5; no clear D gene. The CDR3 consists of 13 residues. Trimming stripped 4 bases from V and 3 bases from J, with 7 bases between. The germline V gene has CDR1 MNHEY and CDR2 SMNVEV (reference sequence). The DNA for the CDR3 is TGTGCCAGCAGTTGGGAGTTCAATCAGCCCCAGCATTTT. This codes for CASSWEFNQPQHF.

The chain combines TRBV7-9 with TRBJ2-7, with 7 bases that match TRBD1. The CDR3 is made up of 15 amino acids. V lost 3 bases and J lost 4; bases outside the gene matches: 9. CDR1 is SEHNR and CDR2 is FQNEAQ in the germline V gene (reference sequence). CDR3 coding DNA: TGTGCCAGCAGCTTTTTCGGGACAGAGAAATACGAGCAGTACTTC. Protein: CASSFFGTEKYEQYF.

The chain joins TRBV19 to TRBJ1-2; TRBD1 matches 9 bases. Germline CDR1 is LNHDA and CDR2 is SQIVND (reference sequence). The CDR3 loop spans 15 amino acids. The ends lost 4 bases at V and 2 bases at J; junction bases unmatched: 5. DNA for the CDR3: TGTGCCAGTAGTACCTCCGGGACAGGGAACTATGGCTACACCTTC. Translation: CASSTSGTGNYGYTF.

The V gene is TRBV18, the J gene TRBJ1-2; 7 bases agree with TRBD1. This CDR3 has 15 amino acids. V gave up 3 bases and J gave up 2 bases; unmatched junction bases: 6. Germline lookup yields CDR1 KGHSH and CDR2 LQKENI. DNA for the CDR3: TGTGCCAGCTCACCCTTAACAGGGGACAACTATGGCTACACCTTC. It translates to CASSPLTGDNYGYTF. Full variable domain (remainder filled in from reference TRBV18 and TRBJ1-2): NAGVMQNPRHLVRRRGQEARLRCSPMKGHSHVYWYRQLPEEGLKFMVYLQKENIIDESGMPKERFSAEFPKEGPSILRIQQVVRGDSAAYFCASSPLTGDNYGYTFGSGTRLTVV.

This clone has only one observation. The rearrangement links TRBV19 to TRBJ2-2; no clear D gene. Looked up from germline, CDR1 is LNHDA and CDR2 is SQIVND (reference sequence). The germline V and J ends were trimmed by 10 bases and 0 bases, with 12 bases remaining between them. This CDR3 has 14 residues. CDR3 DNA sequence: TGTGCCACTTTAGACACATCGAACACCGGGGAGCTGTTTTTT. It codes for CATLDTSNTGELFF.

This chain uses TRBV5-1 with TRBJ1-4; tentatively, D is TRBD1 (5 bases). This CDR3 region has 14 residues. Trimming took 1 base from V and 1 from J, leaving 5 bases between them. From germline, CDR1 is SGHRS and CDR2 YFSETQ. The CDR3 loop reads CASSLQGTNEKLFF. In DNA, the CDR3 is TGCGCCAGCAGCTTGCAGGGAACTAATGAAAAACTGTTTTTT.

The rearrangement joins TRBV28 to TRBJ2-7; 8 bases match TRBD1. With V trimmed by 4 bases and J by 5 bases, 10 bases remained unmatched. This CDR3 spans 15 amino acids. Germline V gene sequence: CDR1 MDHEN, CDR2 SYDVKM. As DNA, the CDR3 is TGTGCCAGCAGTTCCGGACAGGGTAGCATCCACGAGCAGTACTTC. Amino acid sequence: CASSSGQGSIHEQYF.

The chain recombines TRBV7-9 with TRBJ2-3; no clear D gene. V was clipped by 5 bases and J by 4 bases, with 10 bases between them. Looked up from germline, CDR1 is SEHNR and CDR2 is FQNEAQ (reference sequence). The CDR3 is 13 amino acids. The CDR3 loop is CASSPDGPDTQYF. CDR3 sequence (DNA): TGTGCCAGCAGCCCAGACGGGCCAGATACGCAGTATTTT.

CDR3 DNA: TGTGCCAGCAGTCGCGGGACAGGGCGAAATCAGCCCCAGCATTTT. The encoded protein is CASSRGTGRNQPQHF. V usage is TRBV6-6 and J usage is TRBJ1-5; 9 bases are a match to TRBD1. This CDR3 spans 15 amino acids. V gave up 5 bases and J gave up 4 bases; unmatched junction bases: 6. Germline CDR1 and CDR2: MNHNY and SVGAGI (reference sequence).

The chain combines TRBV6-5 with TRBJ1-2; D is unclear. The germline V gene has CDR1 MNHEY and CDR2 SVGAGI. V lost 4 bases and J 6 bases, leaving 18 bases between the germline ends. The CDR3 is 15 amino acids. CDR3 sequence reads: CASSFSDGVQDGYTF. The CDR3 DNA reads TGTGCCAGCAGTTTCTCGGACGGGGTTCAGGATGGCTACACCTTC.

This rearrangement joins TRBV5-1 to TRBJ1-4; D gene uncertain. Per germline, CDR1 SGHRS and CDR2 YFSETQ. The CDR3 length is 15 residues. Trimming removed 0 bases at V and 4 bases at J, with 10 bases between. In DNA form, the CDR3 reads TGCGCCAGCAGCTTGGGATCGCTAAATAATGAAAAACTGTTTTTT. Protein: CASSLGSLNNEKLFF.

This clone appeared a single time. The chain combines TRBV5-6 with TRBJ1-2, with 8 bases identical to TRBD1. V was clipped by 3 bases and J by 4 bases; unmatched bases: 11. There are 16 residues in the CDR3. The germline V gene has CDR1 SGHDT and CDR2 YYEEEE. This chain's CDR3 is CASSSGRVDRVYGYTF. The CDR3 DNA follows: TGTGCCAGCAGCTCGGGGCGGGTGGACAGGGTCTATGGCTACACCTTC.

The chain carries TRBV19 and TRBJ1-1; tentatively, D is TRBD1 (5 bases). V was shortened by 4 bases and J by 3 bases, with 12 bases between the two germline ends. The CDR3 spans 14 residues. Germline V gene sequence: CDR1 LNHDA, CDR2 SQIVND (reference sequence). CDR3 DNA: TGTGCCAGTAGTAACTGGGGCTCCGACACTGAAGCTTTCTTT. Amino acids: CASSNWGSDTEAFF.

This chain links TRBV5-1 with TRBJ1-2; D is uncertain. This CDR3 is built from 14 residues. With 7 bases removed from V and 0 bases from J, the gap between germline ends came to 13 bases. Looked up from germline, CDR1 is SGHRS and CDR2 is YFSETQ. The DNA for the CDR3 is TGCGCCAGCGGAAAGGACCTCGCTAACTATGGCTACACCTTC. Translation gives CASGKDLANYGYTF.

The chain has TRBV7-8 and TRBJ1-3; a weak D match, TRBD1 (6 bases). Germline-derived CDR1 and CDR2 are SGHVS and FQNEAQ. Trimming left V 5 bases short and J 5 bases short, with 10 bases between. CDR3 length: 13 amino acids. The CDR3 DNA reads TGTGCCAGCAGCCGCGGACAGAGAAACACCATATATTTT. Protein product: CASSRGQRNTIYF.